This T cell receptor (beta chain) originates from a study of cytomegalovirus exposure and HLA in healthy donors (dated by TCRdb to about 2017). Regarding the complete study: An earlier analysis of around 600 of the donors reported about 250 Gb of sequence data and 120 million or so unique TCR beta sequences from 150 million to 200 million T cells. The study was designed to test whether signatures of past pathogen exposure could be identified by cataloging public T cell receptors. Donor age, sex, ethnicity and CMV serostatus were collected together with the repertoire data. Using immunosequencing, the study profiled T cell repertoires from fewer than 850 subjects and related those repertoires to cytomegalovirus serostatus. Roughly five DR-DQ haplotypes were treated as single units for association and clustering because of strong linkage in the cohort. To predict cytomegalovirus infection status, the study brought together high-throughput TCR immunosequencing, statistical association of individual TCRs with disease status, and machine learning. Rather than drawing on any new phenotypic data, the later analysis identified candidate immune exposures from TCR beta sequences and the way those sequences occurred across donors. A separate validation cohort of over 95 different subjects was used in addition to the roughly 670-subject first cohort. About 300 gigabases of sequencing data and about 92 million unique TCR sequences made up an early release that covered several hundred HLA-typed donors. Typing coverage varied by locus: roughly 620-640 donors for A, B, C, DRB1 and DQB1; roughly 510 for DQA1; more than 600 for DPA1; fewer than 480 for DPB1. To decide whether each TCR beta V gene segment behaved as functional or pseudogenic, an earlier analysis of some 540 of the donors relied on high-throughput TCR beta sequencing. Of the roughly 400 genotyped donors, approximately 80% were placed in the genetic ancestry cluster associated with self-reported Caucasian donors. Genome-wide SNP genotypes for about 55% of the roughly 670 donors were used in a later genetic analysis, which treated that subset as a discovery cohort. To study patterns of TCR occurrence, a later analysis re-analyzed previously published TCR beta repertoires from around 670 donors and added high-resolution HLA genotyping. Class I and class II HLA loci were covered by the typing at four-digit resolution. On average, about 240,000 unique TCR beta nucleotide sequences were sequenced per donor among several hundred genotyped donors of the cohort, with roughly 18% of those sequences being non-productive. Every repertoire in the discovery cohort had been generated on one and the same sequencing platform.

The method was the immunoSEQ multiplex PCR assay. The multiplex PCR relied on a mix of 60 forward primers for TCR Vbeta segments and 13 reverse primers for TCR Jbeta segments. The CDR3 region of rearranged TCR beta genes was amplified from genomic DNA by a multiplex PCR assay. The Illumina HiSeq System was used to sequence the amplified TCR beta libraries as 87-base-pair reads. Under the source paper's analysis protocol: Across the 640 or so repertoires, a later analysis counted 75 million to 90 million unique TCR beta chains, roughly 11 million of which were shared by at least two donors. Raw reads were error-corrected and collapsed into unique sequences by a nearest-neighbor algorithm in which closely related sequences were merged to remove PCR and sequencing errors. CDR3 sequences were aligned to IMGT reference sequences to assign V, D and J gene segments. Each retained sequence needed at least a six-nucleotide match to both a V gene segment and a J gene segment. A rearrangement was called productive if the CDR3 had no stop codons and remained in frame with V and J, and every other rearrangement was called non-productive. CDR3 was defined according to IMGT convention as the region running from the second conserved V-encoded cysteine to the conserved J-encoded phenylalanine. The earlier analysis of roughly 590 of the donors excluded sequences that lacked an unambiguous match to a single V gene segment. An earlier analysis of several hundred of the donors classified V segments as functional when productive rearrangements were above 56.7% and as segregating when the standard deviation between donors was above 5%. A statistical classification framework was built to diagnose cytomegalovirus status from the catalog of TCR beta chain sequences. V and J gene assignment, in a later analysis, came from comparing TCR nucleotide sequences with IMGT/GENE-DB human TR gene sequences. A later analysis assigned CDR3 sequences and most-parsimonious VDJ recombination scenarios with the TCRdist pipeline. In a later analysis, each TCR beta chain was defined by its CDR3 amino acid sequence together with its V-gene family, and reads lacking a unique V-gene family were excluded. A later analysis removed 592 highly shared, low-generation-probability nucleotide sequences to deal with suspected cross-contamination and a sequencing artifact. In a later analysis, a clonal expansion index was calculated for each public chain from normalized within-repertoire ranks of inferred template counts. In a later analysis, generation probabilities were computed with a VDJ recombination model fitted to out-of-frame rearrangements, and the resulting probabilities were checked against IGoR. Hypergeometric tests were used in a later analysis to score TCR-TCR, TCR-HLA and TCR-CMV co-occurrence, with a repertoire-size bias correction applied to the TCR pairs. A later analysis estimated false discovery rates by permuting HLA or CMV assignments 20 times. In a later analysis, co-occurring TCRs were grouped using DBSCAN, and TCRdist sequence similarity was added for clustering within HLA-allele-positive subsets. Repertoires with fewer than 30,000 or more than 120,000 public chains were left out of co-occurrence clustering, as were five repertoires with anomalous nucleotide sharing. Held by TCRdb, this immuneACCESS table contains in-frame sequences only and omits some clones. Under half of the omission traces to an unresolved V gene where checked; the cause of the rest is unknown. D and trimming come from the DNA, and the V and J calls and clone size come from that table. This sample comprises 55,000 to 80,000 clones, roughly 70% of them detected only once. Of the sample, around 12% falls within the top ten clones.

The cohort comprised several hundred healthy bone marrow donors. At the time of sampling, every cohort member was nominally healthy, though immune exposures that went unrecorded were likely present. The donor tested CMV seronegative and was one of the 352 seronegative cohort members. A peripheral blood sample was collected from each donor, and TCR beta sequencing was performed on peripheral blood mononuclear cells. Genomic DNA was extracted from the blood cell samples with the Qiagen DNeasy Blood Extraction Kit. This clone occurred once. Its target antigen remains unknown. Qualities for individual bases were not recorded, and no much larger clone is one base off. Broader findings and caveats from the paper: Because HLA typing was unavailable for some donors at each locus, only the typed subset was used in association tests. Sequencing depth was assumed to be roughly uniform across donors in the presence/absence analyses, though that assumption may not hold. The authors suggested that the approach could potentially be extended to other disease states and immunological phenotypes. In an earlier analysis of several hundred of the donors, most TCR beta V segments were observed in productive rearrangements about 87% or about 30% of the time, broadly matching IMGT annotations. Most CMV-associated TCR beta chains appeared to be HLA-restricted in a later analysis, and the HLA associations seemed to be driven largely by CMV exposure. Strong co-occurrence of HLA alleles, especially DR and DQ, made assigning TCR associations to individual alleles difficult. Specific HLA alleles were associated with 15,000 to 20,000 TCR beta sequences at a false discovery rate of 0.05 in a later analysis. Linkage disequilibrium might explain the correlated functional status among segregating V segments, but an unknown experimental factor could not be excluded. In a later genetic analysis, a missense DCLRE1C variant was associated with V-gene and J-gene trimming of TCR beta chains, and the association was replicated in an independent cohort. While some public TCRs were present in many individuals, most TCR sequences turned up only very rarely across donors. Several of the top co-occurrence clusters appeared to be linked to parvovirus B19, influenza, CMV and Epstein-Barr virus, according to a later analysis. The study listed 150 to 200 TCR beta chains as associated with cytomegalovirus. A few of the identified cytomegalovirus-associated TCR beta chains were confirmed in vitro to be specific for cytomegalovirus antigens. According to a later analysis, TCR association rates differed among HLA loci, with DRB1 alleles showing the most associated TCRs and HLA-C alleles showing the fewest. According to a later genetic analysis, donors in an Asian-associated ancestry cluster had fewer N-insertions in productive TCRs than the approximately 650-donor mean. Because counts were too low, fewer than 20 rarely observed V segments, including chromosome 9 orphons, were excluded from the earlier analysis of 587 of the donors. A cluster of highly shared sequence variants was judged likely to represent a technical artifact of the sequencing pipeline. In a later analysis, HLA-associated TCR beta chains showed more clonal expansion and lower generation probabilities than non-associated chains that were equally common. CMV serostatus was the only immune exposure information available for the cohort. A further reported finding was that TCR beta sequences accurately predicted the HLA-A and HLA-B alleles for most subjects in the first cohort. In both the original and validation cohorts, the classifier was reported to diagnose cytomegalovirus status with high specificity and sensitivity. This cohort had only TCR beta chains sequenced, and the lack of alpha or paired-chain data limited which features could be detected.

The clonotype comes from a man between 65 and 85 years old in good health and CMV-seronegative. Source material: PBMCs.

The CDR3 is CASSFRQGGADTQYF. The DNA sequence is given as TGCGCCAGCAGCTTCCGCCAGGGTGGGGCAGATACGCAGTATTTT. The rearranged segments are TRBV5-1 and TRBJ2-3; a weak D assignment points to TRBD1 (5 bases agree). The CDR3 holds 15 amino acids from the cysteine to the phenylalanine. Kept here is only the CDR3 DNA, which spans 45 bases and is read in frame from base 1. Deletion took 2 bases off V and 4 bases off J, with a span of 14 bases between the germline ends. According to the germline V gene, CDR1 reads SGHRS and CDR2 reads YFSETQ.